The 24 T cell receptor beta chains given below trace back to one sample, sequenced in a study of blood T cell repertoires in COVID-19 (dated by TCRdb to 2018 to 2021). Library creation used the immunoSEQ multiplex PCR assay. The immuneACCESS repertoire file appears here via TCRdb, limited to in-frame rearrangements. These files lack a portion of the clones; in checked studies, under half of the deficit traces to unresolved V genes, and the cause of the others is not known. The sample has under 200,000 clones on record, 83% of them singletons. Jointly, the top ten make up about 2% of the sample. Material for sequencing was peripheral blood. Receptor source: a woman older than 75 with acute or convalescent COVID-19.

The CDR3 sequence is CASTSTGRGYTF. The CDR3 DNA reads TGTGCCAGTACCTCAACAGGGAGAGGCTACACCTTC. The chain is built from TRBV19 and TRBJ1-2; D may be TRBD1 (6 bases). This CDR3 has 12 amino acids. The V gene's germline CDR1 is LNHDA and CDR2 SQIVND (reference sequence). V lost 7 bases and J 8 bases, leaving 14 bases between the germline ends.

The chain employs TRBV30 and TRBJ1-2; TRBD1 might be the D (5 bases). CDR1 and CDR2 (germline): GTSNPN, SVGIG (reference sequence). V lost 5 bases, J lost 8 bases, and 15 bases lay in between. This CDR3 is 12 amino acids long. CDR3 residues: CAWGGWGDGYTF. In nucleotides, the CDR3 is TGTGCCTGGGGAGGGTGGGGGGACGGCTACACCTTC.

This chain joins TRBV2 and TRBJ2-5, with TRBD2 as a possible D gene (6 bases). Trimming stripped 4 bases from V and 5 bases from J, with 11 bases between. Germline V gives CDR1 SNHLY, CDR2 FYNNEI. This CDR3 is built from 13 residues. CDR3 residues: CASSAIRGETQYF. The DNA for the CDR3 is TGTGCCAGCAGTGCCATTCGGGGGGAGACCCAGTACTTC.

This clone has more than one count but fewer than ten. The chain combines TRBV12-5 with TRBJ1-5; 10 nucleotides line up with TRBD1. V was pared by 2 bases and J by 0 bases, with 13 bases of the junction left unmatched. This CDR3 region has 20 residues. Germline V gene sequence: CDR1 LGHNT, CDR2 FRNRAP. The CDR3 region is CASGLFTGTGDSYSNQPQHF. As DNA, the CDR3 is TGTGCTAGTGGTTTGTTCACCGGGACAGGGGATTCCTATAGCAATCAGCCCCAGCATTTT.

The chain is built from TRBV5-1 and TRBJ1-3; no clear D gene. CDR1 and CDR2 (germline): SGHRS, YFSETQ. V was shortened by 0 bases and J by 0 bases, with 10 bases between the two germline ends. The CDR3 length is 16 residues. CDR3 in amino acids: CASSLDAVNSGNTIYF. The CDR3 bases are TGCGCCAGCAGCTTGGACGCGGTTAACTCTGGAAACACCATATATTTT.

The gene calls are TRBV5-5 and TRBJ2-5; 9 bases agree with TRBD1. CDR1 SGHKS and CDR2 YYEKEE come from the germline V gene (reference sequence). This CDR3 spans 16 amino acids. Trimming took 4 bases from V and 7 from J; bases not matched to a gene: 14. The CDR3: CASSEGPGTGSSTQYF. CDR3 DNA: TGTGCCAGCAGCGAGGGGCCCGGGACAGGGTCGTCGACCCAGTACTTC.

This clone appeared a few times. The V and J genes are TRBV19 and TRBJ1-5; D is unclear. CDR3 length equals 13 residues. The germline V gene encodes CDR1 LNHDA and CDR2 SQIVND (reference sequence). V was trimmed by 2 bases and J by 9 bases, leaving 11 bases between them. CDR3 coding DNA: TGTGCCAGTAGTATAAGTGAAGGAGGGCCCCAGCATTTT. Protein product: CASSISEGGPQHF.

This sequence joins TRBV4-1 and TRBJ2-7; D call uncertain. V was shortened by 0 bases and J by 0 bases, with 15 bases between the two germline ends. Germline loops: CDR1 MGHRA, CDR2 YSYEKL. This CDR3 contains 17 residues. The CDR3 DNA sequence: TGCGCCAGCAGCCAAGATCGGAGTCGGAGTAGCTCCTACGAGCAGTACTTC. Its protein product is CASSQDRSRSSSYEQYF.

The gene calls are TRBV19 and TRBJ2-7, with D tentatively TRBD2 (5 bases). Trimming left V 5 bases short and J 2 bases short, with 16 bases between. Germline CDR1 and CDR2: LNHDA and SQIVND (reference sequence). The CDR3 is made up of 15 amino acids. The CDR3 DNA sequence: TGTGCCAGTAGTGGACCCCGGACGGGGACCTACGAGCAGTACTTC. It is translated as CASSGPRTGTYEQYF.

This clone was seen once. V gene TRBV7-2 combines with J gene TRBJ2-2; 10 bases are shared with TRBD1. Germline loops: CDR1 SGHTA, CDR2 FQGNSA. Germline trimming cut 11 bases from V and 7 bases from J; bases unmatched to any gene: 22. The CDR3 has 18 residues. The CDR3 sequence is CACLPGQGMRSTGGELFF. CDR3 nucleotides: TGTGCCTGCCTCCCGGGACAGGGGATGAGGAGTACGGGCGGGGAGCTGTTTTTT.

This clone was detected once. This chain connects TRBV28 to TRBJ1-5, with D possibly matching TRBD1 (5 bases). This CDR3 has 15 residues. Per germline, CDR1 MDHEN and CDR2 SYDVKM. The V end lost 6 bases, the J end lost 0 bases, and 12 bases lay between the germline ends. CDR3 protein: CASSLGGDSNQPQHF. The DNA of the CDR3 is TGTGCCAGCAGCCTAGGAGGGGATAGCAATCAGCCCCAGCATTTT. The full variable domain, its missing parts supplied by reference TRBV28 and TRBJ1-5, is DVKVTQSSRYLVKRTGEKVFLECVQDMDHENMFWYRQDPGLGLRLIYFSYDVKMKEKGDIPEGYSVSREKKERFSLILESASTNQTSMYLCASSLGGDSNQPQHFGDGTRLSIL.

This clone has only one observation. The chain employs TRBV7-9 and TRBJ2-5; TRBD2 agrees at 9 bases. V lost 5 bases, J lost 5 bases, and 15 bases stayed unmatched. This CDR3 has 17 amino acids. Germline V gives CDR1 SEHNR, CDR2 FQNEAQ (reference sequence). The CDR3 coding sequence is TGTGCCAGCAGCCAAGGCGTCGCGGGAGGGCCAGGGGAGACCCAGTACTTC. Its translation is CASSQGVAGGPGETQYF.

This clone was detected ten times or more. V and J are TRBV7-6 and TRBJ2-2; 14 nucleotides agree with TRBD2. J was trimmed by 5 bases and V by 4 bases; bases with no gene match: 3. The CDR3 consists of 16 residues. CDR1 and CDR2 (germline): SGHVS, FNYEAQ. The CDR3 loop reads CASSSRTSGGTGELFF. CDR3 DNA sequence: TGTGCCAGCAGCTCTCGGACTAGCGGGGGGACCGGGGAGCTGTTTTTT.

V gene TRBV19 combines with J gene TRBJ1-5, with D perhaps matching TRBD1 (6 bases). The CDR3 covers 15 residues. Germline lookup yields CDR1 LNHDA and CDR2 SQIVND (reference sequence). V lost 7 bases and J 5 bases, leaving 18 bases between the germline ends. The CDR3 is CASTSASGDHQPQHF. The DNA for the CDR3 is TGTGCCAGTACCTCGGCGTCAGGGGACCATCAGCCCCAGCATTTT.

This chain uses TRBV5-1 with TRBJ2-2; 8 bases line up with TRBD1. Germline V gene sequence: CDR1 SGHRS, CDR2 YFSETQ. The V and J ends lost 0 bases and 9 bases, in that order; junction bases with no gene match: 1. CDR3 length: 13 residues. The DNA of the CDR3 is TGCGCCAGCAGCTTGGGACAGGGGCGGGAGCTGTTTTTT. It encodes CASSLGQGRELFF. Full variable domain (missing parts from reference TRBV5-1 and TRBJ2-2): KAGVTQTPRYLIKTRGQQVTLSCSPISGHRSVSWYQQTPGQGLQFLFEYFSETQRNKGNFPGRFSGRQFSNSRSEMNVSTLELGDSALYLCASSLGQGRELFFGEGSRLTVL.

The rearrangement links TRBV19 to TRBJ2-1, with 14 bases fitting TRBD2. The ends lost 4 bases at V and 6 bases at J; junction bases unmatched: 8. The CDR3 is 17 residues long. Germline loops: CDR1 LNHDA, CDR2 SQIVND (reference sequence). The CDR3 sequence: CASSRSHGLAGGNEQFF. The CDR3, as DNA: TGTGCCAGTAGTAGAAGCCATGGACTAGCGGGGGGCAATGAGCAGTTCTTC.

The genes are TRBV28 and TRBJ2-7, with 10 bases identical to TRBD2. The V gene end was trimmed by 2 bases and the J gene end by 2 bases; junction bases not matched to a gene: 3. The CDR3 extends over 15 amino acids. The V gene's germline CDR1 is MDHEN and CDR2 SYDVKM. CDR3 in amino acids: CASSLVAGGAYEQYF. The CDR3 DNA sequence: TGTGCCAGCAGTTTAGTAGCGGGGGGTGCCTACGAGCAGTACTTC.

The chain recombines TRBV6-5 with TRBJ1-3; D not certain. With 5 bases removed from V and 0 bases from J, the gap between germline ends came to 8 bases. CDR1 and CDR2 from the germline V gene are MNHEY and SVGAGI. This CDR3 is 14 amino acids long. CDR3 coding DNA: TGTGCCAGCAGTCCGAGGTTCTCTGGAAACACCATATATTTT. Its translation: CASSPRFSGNTIYF.

This chain connects TRBV9 to TRBJ2-3; the D is unclear. The CDR3 spans 14 residues. Trimming removed 3 bases from V and 4 bases from J, with 12 bases in between. Germline CDR1 is SGDLS and CDR2 is YYNGEE. CDR3 coding DNA: TGTGCCAGCAGCGCCCTTAGAGGATCAGATACGCAGTATTTT. Residues: CASSALRGSDTQYF.

The chain links TRBV5-1 to TRBJ2-7, with a weak D call TRBD2 (5 bases). V was shortened by 4 bases and J by 3 bases, with 11 bases between the two germline ends. The germline CDR1 and CDR2 sequences are SGHRS and YFSETQ. This CDR3 has 13 residues. CDR3 DNA sequence: TGCGCCAGCAGCCTGACCCGGGACTACGAGCAGTACTTC. As protein: CASSLTRDYEQYF.

A few counts support this clone. This rearrangement joins TRBV10-3 to TRBJ1-1, with 11 positions matching TRBD1. The CDR3 is 16 amino acids. V lost 4 bases and J lost 2; bases outside the gene matches: 6. Germline V gives CDR1 ENHRY, CDR2 SYGVKD. The CDR3: CAISVSGQGANTEAFF. In DNA, the CDR3 is TGTGCCATCAGTGTGTCAGGACAGGGGGCCAACACTGAAGCTTTCTTT.

V is TRBV6-5 and J is TRBJ1-6; D gene uncertain. The CDR3 contains 15 residues. Germline V lookup: CDR1 MNHEY, CDR2 SVGAGI. Deletions cut 2 bases from V and 5 bases from J, with 10 bases between. CDR3 residues: CASSYDGRNNSPLHF. The CDR3 nucleotides are TGTGCCAGCAGTTACGATGGCAGGAATAATTCACCCCTCCACTTT.

The chain couples TRBV9 to TRBJ2-5; TRBD2 matches at 7 bases. With V trimmed by 0 bases and J by 5 bases, 1 base remained unmatched. CDR1 SGDLS and CDR2 YYNGEE come from the germline V gene. The CDR3 has 13 residues. CDR3 in amino acids: CASSVAGGETQYF. The DNA for the CDR3 is TGTGCCAGCAGCGTAGCCGGGGGGGAGACCCAGTACTTC.

DNA of the CDR3: TGTGCCAGCAGTTCGACGAGCGGGGCTTACACAGATACGCAGTATTTT. Translated: CASSSTSGAYTDTQYF. The V call is TRBV6-5, the J call TRBJ2-3; 7 bases align to TRBD2. The length of the CDR3 is 16 residues. Looked up from germline, CDR1 is MNHEY and CDR2 is SVGAGI. V lost 4 bases to trimming and J lost 2 bases; unmatched junction nucleotides: 9.